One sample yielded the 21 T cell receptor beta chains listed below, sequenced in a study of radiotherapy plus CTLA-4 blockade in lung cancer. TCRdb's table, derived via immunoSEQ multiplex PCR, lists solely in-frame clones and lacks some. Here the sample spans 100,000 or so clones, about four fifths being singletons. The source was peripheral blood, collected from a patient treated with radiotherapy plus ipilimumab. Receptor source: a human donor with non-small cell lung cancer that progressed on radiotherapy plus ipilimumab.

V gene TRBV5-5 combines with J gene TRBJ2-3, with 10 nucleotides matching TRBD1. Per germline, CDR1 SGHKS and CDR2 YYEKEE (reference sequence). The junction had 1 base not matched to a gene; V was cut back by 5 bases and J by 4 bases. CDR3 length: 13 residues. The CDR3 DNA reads TGTGCCAGCAGGGGACAGGGGTCAGATACGCAGTATTTT. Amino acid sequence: CASRGQGSDTQYF.

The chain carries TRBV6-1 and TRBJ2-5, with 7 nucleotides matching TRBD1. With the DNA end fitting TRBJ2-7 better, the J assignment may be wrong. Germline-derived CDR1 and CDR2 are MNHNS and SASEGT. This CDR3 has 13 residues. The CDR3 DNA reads TGTGCCAGCACCGACAGGGTTCCCTACGAGCAGTACTTC. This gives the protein CASTDRVPYEQYF.

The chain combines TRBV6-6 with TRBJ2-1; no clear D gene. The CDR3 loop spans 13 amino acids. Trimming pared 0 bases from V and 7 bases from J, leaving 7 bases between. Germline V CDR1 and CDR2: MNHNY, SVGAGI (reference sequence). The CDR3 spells CASSYSERNEQFF. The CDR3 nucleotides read TGTGCCAGCAGTTACTCGGAGCGAAATGAGCAGTTCTTC.

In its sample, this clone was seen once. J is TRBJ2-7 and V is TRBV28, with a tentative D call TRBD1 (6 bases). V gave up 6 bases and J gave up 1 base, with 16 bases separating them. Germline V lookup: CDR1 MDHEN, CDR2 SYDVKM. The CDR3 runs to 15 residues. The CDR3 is CASSSNDRPSYEQYF. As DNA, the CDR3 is TGTGCCAGCAGCTCAAACGACAGGCCGTCCTACGAGCAGTACTTC.

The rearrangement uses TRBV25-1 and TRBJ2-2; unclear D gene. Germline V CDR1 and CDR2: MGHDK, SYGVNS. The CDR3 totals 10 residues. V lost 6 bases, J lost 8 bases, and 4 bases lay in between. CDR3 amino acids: CASRFGELFF. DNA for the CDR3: TGTGCCAGCAGGTTTGGGGAGCTGTTTTTT.

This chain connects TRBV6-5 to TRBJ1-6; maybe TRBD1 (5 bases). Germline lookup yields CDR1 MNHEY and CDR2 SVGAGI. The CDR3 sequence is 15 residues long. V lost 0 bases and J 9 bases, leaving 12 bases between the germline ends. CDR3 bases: TGTGCCAGCAGTTACTCGTGGAGGGACGGTTCACCCCTCCACTTT. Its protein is CASSYSWRDGSPLHF.

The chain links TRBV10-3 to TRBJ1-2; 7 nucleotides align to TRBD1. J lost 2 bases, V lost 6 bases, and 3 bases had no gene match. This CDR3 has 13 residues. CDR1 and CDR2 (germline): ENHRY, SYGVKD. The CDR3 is CAISGGQNYGYTF. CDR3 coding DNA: TGTGCCATCAGCGGGGGACAGAACTATGGCTACACCTTC.

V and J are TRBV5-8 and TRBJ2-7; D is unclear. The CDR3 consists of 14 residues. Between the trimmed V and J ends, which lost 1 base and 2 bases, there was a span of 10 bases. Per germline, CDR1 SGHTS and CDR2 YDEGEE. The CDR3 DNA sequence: TGTGCCAGCAGCTTGAGGGTCTACACCTACGAGCAGTACTTC. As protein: CASSLRVYTYEQYF.

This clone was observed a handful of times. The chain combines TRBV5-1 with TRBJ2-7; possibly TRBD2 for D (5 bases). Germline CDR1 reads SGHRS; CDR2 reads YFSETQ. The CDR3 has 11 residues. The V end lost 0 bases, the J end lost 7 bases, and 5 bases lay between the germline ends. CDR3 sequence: CASSLGEEQYF. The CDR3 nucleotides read TGCGCCAGCAGCTTGGGGGAGGAGCAGTACTTC. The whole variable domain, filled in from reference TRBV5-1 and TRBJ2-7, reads KAGVTQTPRYLIKTRGQQVTLSCSPISGHRSVSWYQQTPGQGLQFLFEYFSETQRNKGNFPGRFSGRQFSNSRSEMNVSTLELGDSALYLCASSLGEEQYFGPGTRLTVT.

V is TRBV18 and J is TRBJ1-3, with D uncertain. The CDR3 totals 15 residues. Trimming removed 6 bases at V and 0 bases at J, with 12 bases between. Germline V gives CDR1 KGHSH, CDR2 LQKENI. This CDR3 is CASSLQDNSGNTIYF. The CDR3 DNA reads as TGTGCCAGCTCCCTGCAGGATAACTCTGGAAACACCATATATTTT.

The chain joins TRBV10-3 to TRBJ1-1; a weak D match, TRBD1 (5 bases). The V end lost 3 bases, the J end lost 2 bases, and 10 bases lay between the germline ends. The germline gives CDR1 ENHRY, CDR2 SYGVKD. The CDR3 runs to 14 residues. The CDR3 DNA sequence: TGTGCCATCAGTGATAATCGGGGCAACACTGAAGCTTTCTTT. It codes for CAISDNRGNTEAFF.

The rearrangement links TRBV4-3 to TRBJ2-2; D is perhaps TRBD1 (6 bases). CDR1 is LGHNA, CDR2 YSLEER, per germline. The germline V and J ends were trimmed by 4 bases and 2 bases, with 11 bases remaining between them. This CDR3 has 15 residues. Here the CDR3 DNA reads TGCGCCAGCAGCCGGTCACAGGGTAACACCGGGGAGCTGTTTTTT. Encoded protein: CASSRSQGNTGELFF.

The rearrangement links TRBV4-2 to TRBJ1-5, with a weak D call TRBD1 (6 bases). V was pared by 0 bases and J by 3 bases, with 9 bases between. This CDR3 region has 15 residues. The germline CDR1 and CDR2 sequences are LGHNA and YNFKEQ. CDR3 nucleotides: TGTGCCAGCAGCCAAGAGGGGACACCCAATCAGCCCCAGCATTTT. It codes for CASSQEGTPNQPQHF.

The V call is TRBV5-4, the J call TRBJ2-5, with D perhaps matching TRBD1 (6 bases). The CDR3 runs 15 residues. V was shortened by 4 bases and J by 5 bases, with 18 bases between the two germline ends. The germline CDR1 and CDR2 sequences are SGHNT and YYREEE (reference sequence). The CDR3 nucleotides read TGTGCCAGCAGCCTCCAGGGGCCAGTCGGGGAGACCCAGTACTTC. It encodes CASSLQGPVGETQYF.

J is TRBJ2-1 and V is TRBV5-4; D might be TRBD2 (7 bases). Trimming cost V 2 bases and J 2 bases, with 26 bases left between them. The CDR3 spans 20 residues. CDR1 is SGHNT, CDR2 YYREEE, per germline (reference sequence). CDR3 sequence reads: CASSFTFDWGGGEPYNEQFF. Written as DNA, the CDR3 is TGTGCCAGCAGCTTCACATTTGATTGGGGAGGGGGGGAGCCCTACAATGAGCAGTTCTTC.

CDR3 nucleotide sequence: TGCAGCGCGGGGAAGATAAGAGCACAAATCAAGCCCCAGCATTTT. Translated: CSAGKIRAQIKPQHF. V gene TRBV29-1 combines with J gene TRBJ1-5, with D hard to call. CDR1 is SQVTM, CDR2 ANQGSEA, per germline. This CDR3 has 15 amino acids. Trimming took off 7 bases at V and 8 bases at J, with 24 bases between the two ends.

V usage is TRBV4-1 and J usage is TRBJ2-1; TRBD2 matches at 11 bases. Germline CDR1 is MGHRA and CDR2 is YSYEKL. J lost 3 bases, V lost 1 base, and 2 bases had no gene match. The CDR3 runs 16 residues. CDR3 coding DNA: TGCGCCAGCAGCCAAGCAACTAGCGGGAGCTACAATGAGCAGTTCTTC. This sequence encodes CASSQATSGSYNEQFF.

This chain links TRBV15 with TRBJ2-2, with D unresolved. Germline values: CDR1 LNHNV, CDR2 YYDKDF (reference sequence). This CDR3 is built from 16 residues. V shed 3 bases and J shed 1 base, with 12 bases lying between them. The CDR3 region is CATSSRQGLNTGELFF. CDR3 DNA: TGTGCCACCAGCAGTCGACAAGGCTTGAACACCGGGGAGCTGTTTTTT.

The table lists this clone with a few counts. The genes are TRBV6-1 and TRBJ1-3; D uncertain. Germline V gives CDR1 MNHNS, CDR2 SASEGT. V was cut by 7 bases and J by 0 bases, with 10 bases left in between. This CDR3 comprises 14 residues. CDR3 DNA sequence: TGTGCCAGCACCAGAGATAACTCTGGAAACACCATATATTTT. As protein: CASTRDNSGNTIYF.

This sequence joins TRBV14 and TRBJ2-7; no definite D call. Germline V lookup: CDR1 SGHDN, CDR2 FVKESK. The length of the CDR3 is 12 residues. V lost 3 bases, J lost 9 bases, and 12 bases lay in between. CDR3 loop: CASSHPRARQYF. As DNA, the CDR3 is TGTGCCAGCAGCCACCCGCGCGCTCGGCAGTACTTC.

CDR3 nucleotide sequence: TGCGCCAGCAGCTTGGTTCCGCTAGCCCAAGAGACCCAGTACTTC. Its protein product is CASSLVPLAQETQYF. V and J are TRBV5-1 and TRBJ2-5; the D gene is possibly TRBD2 (5 bases). There are 15 residues in the CDR3. CDR1 and CDR2 (germline): SGHRS, YFSETQ. The V and J ends lost 0 bases and 1 base respectively, with 10 bases between them.